This T cell receptor beta chain was identified in a study of Tregs in tolerant kidney transplant recipients. The study, taken as a whole, reports: The most relevant donor-specific Treg TCRbeta repertoire apparently came from expansion with activated donor B cells.

Clones were sequenced by immunoSEQ multiplex PCR, and TCRdb holds only the in-frame ones, with some missing. Of 200,000 to 300,000 clones detected, around 81% appear once; the ten largest clones hold over 0.5%. Worth noting for this clone: The antigen remains unidentified.

V shed 6 bases and J shed 5 bases, with 13 bases lying between them. The CDR3 is made up of 13 amino acids. CDR1 is LNHDA and CDR2 is SQIVND in the germline V gene (reference sequence). The sample consisted of CD4+ T cells from blood. The TCR comes from a human donor in good health. The chain uses TRBV19 and TRBJ1-2; D is unresolved. The chain's CDR3 is CASSSDPRYGYTF. The CDR3 DNA is TGTGCCAGTAGCAGCGACCCCAGATATGGCTACACCTTC.